The 9 T cell receptor beta chains listed next were all sequenced from one sample in a study of CD4 and CD8 cells across lung adenocarcinoma regions. In TCRdb, the PCR reads were re-called with MiXCR into one record per CDR3 protein. The table shows about 8,200 distinct CDR3 sequences, with roughly 50% occurring only once. Input material: CD8+ T cells from the center of a lung tumor. The receptors here all came from a male donor with lung adenocarcinoma. The CD4 and CD8 labels of this study may be unreliable.

This clonotype was seen many times. This sequence joins TRBV6-1 and TRBJ2-7; D is possibly TRBD1 or TRBD2 (7 bases each). From germline, CDR1 is MNHNS and CDR2 SASEGT. Trimming took off 2 bases at V and 3 bases at J, with 23 bases between the two ends. CDR3 size: 18 residues. The CDR3 is CASSEIGRGEIAGYEQYF. CDR3 DNA sequence: TGTGCCAGCAGTGAAATCGGCAGGGGGGAGATAGCGGGCTACGAGCAGTACTTC.

There are many counts of this clonotype. The genes are TRBV6-1 and TRBJ2-1, with 10 nucleotides matching TRBD2. Unmatched junction bases numbered 5, after V lost 5 bases and J lost 4 bases. The CDR3 length is 15 residues. Germline V gene sequence: CDR1 MNHNS, CDR2 SASEGT. The DNA for the CDR3 is TGTGCCAGCAGTCAATCTAGCGGGGGTTACAATGAGCAGTTCTTC. Its translation is CASSQSSGGYNEQFF.

The table lists this clonotype with many counts. The V gene is TRBV6-1, the J gene TRBJ1-5, with D unresolved. CDR3 size: 14 residues. From germline, CDR1 is MNHNS and CDR2 SASEGT. V gave up 1 base and J gave up 5 bases, with 9 bases separating them. This CDR3 is CASSEEGGYQPQHF. CDR3 coding DNA: TGTGCCAGCAGTGAAGAGGGCGGATATCAGCCCCAGCATTTT.

This clonotype was detected many times. Compared with germline, one end of the junction differs, possibly owing to a read error. The chain uses TRBV14 and TRBJ2-7; the match to TRBD1 covers 8 bases. This CDR3 region has 15 residues. Germline V CDR1 and CDR2: SGHDN, FVKESK. The chain's CDR3 is CASSKDRGASYEQYF. The CDR3, as DNA: TGTGCCAGCAGCAAAGACAGGGGAGCCTCCTACGAGCAGTACTTC.

This clonotype occurred many times. The chain carries TRBV6-1 and TRBJ1-2, with 9 bases aligning to TRBD1. The CDR3 is 16 amino acids. J lost 2 bases, V lost 7 bases, and 11 bases had no gene match. CDR1 and CDR2 from the germline V gene are MNHNS and SASEGT. The CDR3 loop is CASTRLGQGRNYGYTF. The CDR3 region has the DNA TGTGCCAGCACCCGATTAGGACAGGGGAGGAACTATGGCTACACCTTC.

This clonotype was recorded once. The chain uses TRBV6-1 and TRBJ2-2, with D tentatively TRBD2 (5 bases). The germline gives CDR1 MNHNS, CDR2 SASEGT. The V gene lost 3 bases and the J gene lost 3 bases, with 8 bases spanning the gap. The CDR3 has 14 residues. The CDR3 protein is CASSDRADTGELFF. CDR3 coding DNA: TGTGCCAGCAGTGATAGAGCGGACACCGGGGAGCTGTTTTTT.

This clonotype appeared a few times. The chain has TRBV27 and TRBJ2-5, with 11 bases fitting TRBD2. The CDR3 runs 17 residues. The germline gives CDR1 MNHEY, CDR2 SMNVEV (reference sequence). The ends lost 5 bases at V and 5 bases at J; junction bases unmatched: 13. This chain's CDR3 is CASSLSSYGTSGETQYF. The CDR3 nucleotides are TGTGCCAGCAGTCTCTCTTCATACGGGACTAGCGGTGAGACCCAGTACTTC.

The chain combines TRBV6-1 with TRBJ2-1; the D gene is possibly TRBD2 (5 bases). V was trimmed by 6 bases and J by 5 bases, leaving 11 bases between them. The CDR3 covers 13 residues. The germline CDR1 and CDR2 sequences are MNHNS and SASEGT. The CDR3 sequence: CASRGSGNNEQFF. DNA of the CDR3: TGTGCCAGCAGGGGGAGTGGAAACAATGAGCAGTTCTTC.

V usage is TRBV7-2 and J usage is TRBJ2-5; maybe TRBD2 (5 bases). The CDR3 loop spans 13 amino acids. Per germline, CDR1 SGHTA and CDR2 FQGNSA. V was cut by 1 base and J by 7 bases, with 10 bases left in between. CDR3 bases: TGTGCCAGCAGCTTAGAACTAGAAGGGACCCAGTACTTC. Protein: CASSLELEGTQYF.